This TCR beta chain comes out of a study of shared clonotypes between healthy human individuals. Whole-study context: The composition of the donors was a couple of women and a few men aged 18 to 49. Per-donor plates numbered three CD4 naive, three CD4 memory, two CD8 naive and one CD8 memory.

Germline CDR1 and CDR2: ENHRY and SYGVKD. CDR3 length equals 15 residues. Trimming stripped 0 bases from V and 2 bases from J, with 10 bases between. Repertoires were generated with immunoSEQ multiplex PCR, while TCRdb's copy carries only in-frame clones and drops some. The top ten clones hold more than 0.1% of a sample with about 2 million clones, 90% to 95% of them seen once. This chain uses TRBV10-3 with TRBJ1-1, with D unclear. This receptor was obtained from a man aged 18 to 30 in good health. Sequencing used naive CD4+ T cells sorted from blood. This sample's subset: CD45RA+ positively selected. Here the CDR3 DNA reads TGTGCCATCAGTGAGTCAAACAGTTATAACACTGAAGCTTTCTTT. Its translation is CAISESNSYNTEAFF.